This passage covers 31 T cell receptor beta chains from one sample sequenced in a study of T-cell memory formation after mild COVID-19. Using its own MiXCR run on the 5' RACE reads, TCRdb lists one record per CDR3 protein. The table has tens of thousands of distinct CDR3 sequences, approximately 13% seen once; the top ten hold about a third. The source material was PBMCs or a T cell subset sorted from them (not recorded which). The receptors stem from an adult woman who had mild COVID-19 (a few samples of this study predate the infection). Cell type and time point are not known.

The CDR3 DNA follows: TGCAGTGCCTCGACAGGGGGGGAAGGTGGCTACACCTTC. It translates to CSASTGGEGGYTF. V gene TRBV20-1 combines with J gene TRBJ1-2; TRBD1 matches at 9 bases. The CDR3 sequence is 13 residues long. Trimming cost V 6 bases and J 7 bases; bases outside gene matches: 9. Looked up from germline, CDR1 is DFQATT and CDR2 is SNEGSKA (reference sequence).

This clonotype has a count of ten or more. The chain has TRBV29-1 and TRBJ2-1, with D uncertain. Trimming removed 0 bases from V and 8 bases from J, with 17 bases in between. The germline V gene has CDR1 SQVTM and CDR2 ANQGSEA. This CDR3 has 15 amino acids. The chain's CDR3 is CSVEDRATSGDEQFF. In DNA form, the CDR3 reads TGCAGCGTTGAAGATCGGGCGACCTCTGGTGATGAGCAGTTCTTC.

The chain has TRBV20-1 and TRBJ2-7; D is possibly TRBD2 (5 bases). The CDR3 covers 14 residues. Looked up from germline, CDR1 is DFQATT and CDR2 is SNEGSKA (reference sequence). V was clipped by 4 bases and J by 0 bases, with 13 bases between them. DNA for the CDR3: TGCAGTGCTATCGGGCGGGTCCACTCCTACGAGCAGTACTTC. Translating it yields CSAIGRVHSYEQYF.

The V and J genes are TRBV7-2 and TRBJ1-1; D unresolved. The CDR3 length is 14 residues. Trimming took off 5 bases at V and 1 base at J, with 11 bases between the two ends. Per the germline V gene, CDR1 is SGHTA and CDR2 is FQGNSA. The CDR3 bases are TGTGCCAGCAGCCCGTGGACTGGGAACACTGAAGCTTTCTTT. The encoded protein is CASSPWTGNTEAFF.

This clonotype was observed a handful of times. The chain combines TRBV5-1 with TRBJ2-7; 11 bases align to TRBD1. The germline CDR1 and CDR2 sequences are SGHRS and YFSETQ. The CDR3 loop spans 14 amino acids. Trimming at V came to 5 bases and at J to 3 bases, leaving 4 bases not matched to a gene. The CDR3 protein is CASSFGTGGYEQYF. CDR3 nucleotide sequence: TGCGCCAGCAGTTTCGGGACAGGGGGCTACGAGCAGTACTTC.

This clonotype was counted at least ten times. CDR3 sequence reads: CASSYWGSEAFF. The CDR3 coding sequence is TGTGCCAGCAGTTACTGGGGGTCTGAAGCTTTCTTT. V is TRBV6-5 and J is TRBJ1-1, with TRBD1 as a possible D gene (5 bases). CDR1 and CDR2 from the germline V gene are MNHEY and SVGAGI. V dropped 1 base and J dropped 6 bases, with 6 bases sitting between them. The CDR3 loop spans 12 amino acids.

This clonotype was detected only a few times. The chain uses TRBV5-5 and TRBJ2-3, with a possible D match to TRBD1 (6 bases). Germline V gene sequence: CDR1 SGHKS, CDR2 YYEKEE (reference sequence). V was trimmed by 1 base and J by 5 bases, leaving 17 bases between them. The CDR3 spans 16 residues. The CDR3 nucleotides read TGTGCCAGCAGCTTGTTCGTGGGGGCGGCTGTAGATACGCAGTATTTT. This sequence encodes CASSLFVGAAVDTQYF.

This clonotype has just a few counts. This chain connects TRBV7-2 to TRBJ2-1, with D perhaps TRBD2 (5 bases). V lost 4 bases, J lost 3 bases, and 16 bases lay in between. The CDR3 is 16 residues long. From germline, CDR1 is SGHTA and CDR2 FQGNSA. CDR3 loop: CASSSPMRAHYNEQFF. The CDR3 nucleotides read TGTGCCAGCAGCTCCCCGATGAGGGCTCACTACAATGAGCAGTTCTTC.

The chain links TRBV7-9 to TRBJ1-5, with 7 bases fitting TRBD1. The V and J ends lost 5 bases and 3 bases, in that order; junction bases with no gene match: 4. The CDR3 runs 14 residues. Germline CDR1 and CDR2: SEHNR and FQNEAQ (reference sequence). As DNA, the CDR3 is TGTGCCAGCAGCCCCGGGACAGCCAATCAGCCCCAGCATTTT. It specifies CASSPGTANQPQHF.

At least ten counts were recorded for this clonotype. V gene TRBV7-9 combines with J gene TRBJ2-3, with 7 bases fitting TRBD1. Germline CDR1 is SEHNR and CDR2 is FQNEAQ (reference sequence). The CDR3 runs 14 residues. J was trimmed by 5 bases and V by 7 bases; bases with no gene match: 9. CDR3 nucleotides: TGTGCCAGCACCACAGGGGTGATCGGAGATACGCAGTATTTT. Translating gives CASTTGVIGDTQYF. Together with reference TRBV7-9 and TRBJ2-3, the CDR3 gives the full variable domain: DTGVSQNPRHKITKRGQNVTFRCDPISEHNRLYWYRQTLGQGPEFLTYFQNEAQLEKSRLLSDRFSAERPKGSFSTLEIQRTEQGDSAMYLCASTTGVIGDTQYFGPGTRLTVL.

The chain couples TRBV10-3 to TRBJ2-3; weak D call: TRBD2 (5 bases). Germline CDR1 and CDR2: ENHRY and SYGVKD. The CDR3 covers 14 residues. The V end lost 11 bases, the J end lost 2 bases, and 17 bases lay between the germline ends. The DNA of the CDR3 is TGTGCCGCCTCGGGTACTAGTTTCACAGATACGCAGTATTTT. Its protein product is CAASGTSFTDTQYF.

The V gene is TRBV5-1, the J gene TRBJ1-1; D is undetermined. The CDR3 is 15 amino acids. The ends were cut back, 5 bases at V and 1 base at J, with 15 bases in the middle. Germline V gives CDR1 SGHRS, CDR2 YFSETQ. The DNA of the CDR3 is TGCGCCAGCAGTCCCCGGGAATTAAAGAACACTGAAGCTTTCTTT. This sequence encodes CASSPRELKNTEAFF.

V gene TRBV6-5 combines with J gene TRBJ1-1, with D tentatively TRBD1 (5 bases). Germline V gene sequence: CDR1 MNHEY, CDR2 SVGAGI. V shed 3 bases and J shed 0 bases, with 8 bases lying between them. This CDR3 has 14 amino acids. In nucleotides, the CDR3 is TGTGCCAGCAGTTATGAGGGGCTGAACACTGAAGCTTTCTTT. Translated: CASSYEGLNTEAFF.

This clonotype was detected a few times. The rearrangement uses TRBV6-6 and TRBJ2-3; D gene uncertain. Trimming removed 2 bases from V and 2 bases from J, with 8 bases in between. Per the germline V gene, CDR1 is MNHNY and CDR2 is SVGAGI (reference sequence). The CDR3 totals 14 residues. For the CDR3, the DNA is TGTGCCAGCAGTTACAGCAGCCACACAGATACGCAGTATTTT. Its protein product is CASSYSSHTDTQYF.

On this clonotype itself: Mismatch with germline at one junction end may stem from a read error. CDR3: CASSLAVPTRETQYF. CDR3 DNA sequence: TGTGCCAGCAGCCTAGCGGTTCCCACCCGGGAGACCCAGTACTTC. The rearrangement uses TRBV7-9 and TRBJ2-5; 7 bases agree with TRBD2. This CDR3 has 15 residues. CDR1 is SEHNR, CDR2 FQNEAQ, per germline (reference sequence).

This clonotype was detected only a few times. The rearrangement links TRBV12-3 or TRBV12-4 to TRBJ2-1, with TRBD2 matching 10 bases. V shed 5 bases, J shed 5 bases, and the junction held 9 bases outside the gene matches. CDR3 length: 16 amino acids. The CDR3 region has the DNA TGTGCCAGCAGTCCCCGAGCGGGAGGGCTCGACAATGAGCAGTTCTTC. Amino acid sequence: CASSPRAGGLDNEQFF.

The chain links TRBV7-6 to TRBJ1-1; TRBD1 aligns across 7 bases. CDR1 and CDR2 (germline): SGHVS, FNYEAQ. The CDR3 has 15 amino acids. V lost 4 bases to trimming and J lost 1 base; unmatched junction nucleotides: 6. The CDR3 nucleotides read TGTGCCAGCAGCTCCCTGACAGGGAAGAACACTGAAGCTTTCTTT. It is translated as CASSSLTGKNTEAFF.

This clonotype has a count of ten or more. The chain carries TRBV7-9 and TRBJ2-1; 7 bases map to TRBD2. The junction had 9 bases not matched to a gene; V was cut back by 2 bases and J by 8 bases. This CDR3 is built from 15 residues. Germline CDR1 and CDR2: SEHNR and FQNEAQ (reference sequence). DNA for the CDR3: TGTGCCAGCAGCTTACTAGCGGCGGGCCTTGATGAGCAGTTCTTC. This codes for CASSLLAAGLDEQFF.

The chain couples TRBV4-1 to TRBJ1-1; D perhaps matches TRBD1 (6 bases). This CDR3 contains 15 residues. Trimming removed 0 bases from V and 2 bases from J, with 10 bases in between. Per the germline V gene, CDR1 is MGHRA and CDR2 is YSYEKL. Written as DNA, the CDR3 is TGCGCCAGCAGCCAAGAACAGGGTATAAACACTGAAGCTTTCTTT. Encoded protein: CASSQEQGINTEAFF.

This rearrangement joins TRBV5-1 to TRBJ2-6, with TRBD2 matching 15 bases. CDR1 is SGHRS, CDR2 YFSETQ, per germline. J lost 0 bases, V lost 4 bases, and 8 bases had no gene match. The CDR3 spans 20 residues. The chain's CDR3 is CASSLGLAGGLVSGANVLTF. The CDR3 nucleotides read TGCGCCAGCAGCCTCGGACTAGCGGGAGGGTTGGTCTCTGGGGCCAACGTCCTGACTTTC.

The sample holds many counts of this clonotype. The J gene is TRBJ2-1, the V gene TRBV27; 13 bases line up with TRBD2. This CDR3 has 17 amino acids. Losses at the gene ends were 5 bases for V and 5 bases for J; bases not matched to a gene: 9. The germline CDR1 and CDR2 sequences are MNHEY and SMNVEV (reference sequence). CDR3 in amino acids: CASSPTSGGLRDNEQFF. CDR3 nucleotide sequence: TGTGCCAGCAGTCCGACTAGCGGGGGGCTACGTGACAATGAGCAGTTCTTC.

The V and J genes are TRBV20-1 and TRBJ1-2; D remains ambiguous. In germline, CDR1 is DFQATT, CDR2 SNEGSKA (reference sequence). The CDR3 runs to 14 residues. The V and J ends lost 6 bases and 6 bases respectively, with 20 bases between them. CDR3: CSAKPVGIPHGYTF. For the CDR3, the DNA is TGCAGTGCCAAACCCGTCGGTATCCCCCATGGCTACACCTTC.

The chain recombines TRBV4-3 with TRBJ2-7; tentative D call: TRBD2 (6 bases). Between the trimmed V and J ends, which lost 0 bases and 2 bases, there was a span of 14 bases. CDR1 and CDR2 (germline): LGHNA, YSLEER. The CDR3 loop spans 16 amino acids. CDR3 residues: CASSQDMAGLPYEQYF. The CDR3 coding sequence is TGCGCCAGCAGCCAAGATATGGCGGGATTGCCCTACGAGCAGTACTTC.

This clonotype showed up just a few times. The V and J genes are TRBV27 and TRBJ1-5, with TRBD1 matching 9 bases. The CDR3 is 14 residues long. Germline V gene data show CDR1 as MNHEY and CDR2 as SMNVEV (reference sequence). V gave up 5 bases and J gave up 6 bases; unmatched junction bases: 5. The DNA for the CDR3 is TGTGCCAGCAGTCCAAAGGGACAGGGTCAGCCCCAGCATTTT. This encodes CASSPKGQGQPQHF.

This clonotype was recorded a few times. The chain links TRBV9 to TRBJ2-7, with 10 bases that match TRBD1. Germline V gene data show CDR1 as SGDLS and CDR2 as YYNGEE. Trimming cost V 4 bases and J 5 bases; bases outside gene matches: 3. This CDR3 has 13 residues. The CDR3 DNA is TGTGCCAGCAGCATCGGGACAGGGGACGAGCAGTACTTC. This gives the protein CASSIGTGDEQYF.

The genes are TRBV4-2 and TRBJ1-4; 10 bases agree with TRBD1. Unmatched junction bases numbered 13, after V lost 3 bases and J lost 6 bases. Germline V gene data show CDR1 as LGHNA and CDR2 as YNFKEQ. There are 18 residues in the CDR3. The CDR3 bases are TGTGCCAGCAGCCAGCAGACTACGCCCGGGACAGGGGATGAAAAACTGTTTTTT. Amino acids: CASSQQTTPGTGDEKLFF.

The rearrangement joins TRBV10-3 to TRBJ1-1, with D unresolved. Trimming shortened V by 10 bases and J by 0 bases, and 12 bases separated the two germline ends. Germline CDR1 reads ENHRY; CDR2 reads SYGVKD. The CDR3 is made up of 13 amino acids. The CDR3 DNA is TGTGCCACCACAGAGGCCTTGAACACTGAAGCTTTCTTT. Its translation is CATTEALNTEAFF.

The CDR3 is CASSPPGQGNSPLHF. The CDR3 nucleotides read TGTGCCAGCAGCCCTCCGGGACAGGGTAATTCACCCCTCCACTTT. The rearrangement links TRBV3-1 to TRBJ1-6; 9 positions match TRBD1. Germline CDR1 is LGHDT and CDR2 is YNNKEL (reference sequence). V lost 4 bases to trimming and J lost 6 bases; unmatched junction nucleotides: 4. There are 15 residues in the CDR3.

The chain is built from TRBV7-8 and TRBJ2-3, with D unclear. V lost 6 bases and J 2 bases, leaving 9 bases between the germline ends. Germline V lookup: CDR1 SGHVS, CDR2 FQNEAQ. CDR3 length: 13 residues. The CDR3 DNA reads as TGTGCCAGCAGATCCCGCCTCACAGATACGCAGTATTTT. This translates into CASRSRLTDTQYF. The complete variable domain, with remaining parts taken from reference TRBV7-8 and TRBJ2-3, reads GAGVSQSPRYKVAKRGQDVALRCDPISGHVSLFWYQQALGQGPEFLTYFQNEAQLDKSGLPSDRFFAERPEGSVSTLKIQRTQQEDSAVYLCASRSRLTDTQYFGPGTRLTVL.

This clonotype came up a few times. CDR3 amino acids: CSARGARESVYEQYF. The CDR3 bases are TGCAGTGCTAGAGGGGCGCGGGAGTCAGTCTACGAGCAGTACTTC. This chain connects TRBV20-1 to TRBJ2-7; 7 bases fit TRBD2. Germline CDR1 is DFQATT and CDR2 is SNEGSKA (reference sequence). The trim removed 1 base at V and 3 bases at J, leaving 9 bases unmatched. CDR3 length: 15 residues.

This clonotype was observed many times. V and J are TRBV29-1 and TRBJ2-7, with a possible D match to TRBD2 (6 bases). The length of the CDR3 is 14 residues. Trimming pared 5 bases from V and 6 bases from J, leaving 20 bases between. Germline V gives CDR1 SQVTM, CDR2 ANQGSEA. The CDR3 reads CSVQPGDSTGEQYF. The CDR3 DNA follows: TGCAGCGTTCAGCCGGGGGACTCCACGGGCGAGCAGTACTTC.